A selection of T cell receptor beta chains follows, all from one sample in a study of cytomegalovirus exposure and HLA in healthy donors. The data were produced by immunoSEQ multiplex PCR, yet TCRdb's version contains in-frame clones alone and is incomplete. This sample lists around 40,000 clones; its ten largest clones have roughly 9.6%. Sequenced: PBMCs. The source is a man aged 40-49 years in good health and CMV-seropositive. Both conserved end residues are part of each CDR3. Fields, in order: J gene, CDR3 length, V gene, D gene, CDR3 DNA, CDR3 protein. The D gene is left open where the match is weak.

TRBJ2-1,14,TRBV30,TRBD2,TGTGCCTGGAGTGGTGCGGGAGGATACAATGAGCAGTTCTTC,CAWSGAGGYNEQFF
TRBJ1-2,13,TRBV5-4,TRBD1,TGTGCCAGCAGCTTGCAGGGGGCCGGCGGCTACACCTTC,CASSLQGAGGYTF
TRBJ2-5,11,TRBV28,TRBD2,TGTGCCAGCCGGCTTGGGGGGGAGCAGTACTTC,CASRLGGEQYF
TRBJ2-7,18,TRBV5-4,TRBD2,TGTGCCAGCAGCTTGGGTGGGACTAGCGGGAGCAGATCCTACGAGCAGTACTTC,CASSLGGTSGSRSYEQYF
TRBJ2-3,10,TRBV29-1,-,TGCAGCGTTGGGGACACCCGCCAGGATTTT,CSVGDTRQDF
TRBJ2-3,13,TRBV9,-,TGTGCCAGCGAGGGTTGGGGCACAGATACGCAGTATTTT,CASEGWGTDTQYF
TRBJ1-1,13,TRBV2,-,TGTGCCAGCTTGAACCGGGGGAACACTGAAGCTTTCTTT,CASLNRGNTEAFF
TRBJ2-5,14,TRBV9,TRBD1,TGTGCCAGCAGCGCCGGACAGGGGAGGGAGACCCAGTACTTC,CASSAGQGRETQYF
TRBJ1-1,10,TRBV2,-,TGTGCCAGCACCTCGGGATTGAGTTTCTTT,CASTSGLSFF
TRBJ1-1,13,TRBV10-2,TRBD1,TGCGCCAGCACCCAGGGGGCGAACACTGAAGCTTTCTTT,CASTQGANTEAFF
TRBJ1-3,16,TRBV30,-,TGTGCCTGGAGTGTAAGGAGGCCGAACTCTGGAAACACCATATATTTT,CAWSVRRPNSGNTIYF
TRBJ1-1,14,TRBV2,TRBD1,TGTGCCAGCAGTGATGACAGGGGGGGCACTGAAGCTTTCTTT,CASSDDRGGTEAFF
TRBJ2-2,14,TRBV10-3,-,TGTGCCATCCACCGGGGGTCGAACACCGGGGAGCTGTTTTTT,CAIHRGSNTGELFF
TRBJ2-7,15,TRBV21-1,-,TGTGCCAGCAGCAATGAGGGACAGGACTCCTACGAGCAGTACTTC,CASSNEGQDSYEQYF
TRBJ1-4,15,TRBV5-1,TRBD1,TGCGCCAGCGGTAGACAGGGGGGAACTAATGAAAAACTGTTTTTT,CASGRQGGTNEKLFF
TRBJ2-1,15,TRBV7-3,TRBD1,TGTGCCAGCAGCCTCGACAGGGGCTCCTACAATGAGCAGTTCTTC,CASSLDRGSYNEQFF
TRBJ2-1,11,TRBV6-1,-,TGTGCCAGCAGCCCAGGTGGGTTCTGGTTCTTC,CASSPGGFWFF
TRBJ1-1,12,TRBV18,-,TGTGCCAGCTCGCCGACAGCTGCTGAAGCTTTCTTT,CASSPTAAEAFF
TRBJ2-3,16,TRBV7-9,TRBD2,TGTGCCAGCAGGATGGGACTAGCGGGAGGAGGAGATACGCAGTATTTT,CASRMGLAGGGDTQYF
TRBJ2-3,13,TRBV29-1,-,TGCAGCGTCATCGTTGGAGCTTTTGGTACGCAGTATTTT,CSVIVGAFGTQYF
TRBJ1-5,14,TRBV28,-,TGTGCCAGCAGTTTTGACATGGGCGATCAGCCCCAGCATTTT,CASSFDMGDQPQHF
TRBJ2-3,16,TRBV7-2,TRBD2,TGTGCCAGCAGCAAGTTAGCGGGAAACTGGGCAGATACGCAGTATTTT,CASSKLAGNWADTQYF
TRBJ1-1,16,TRBV7-8,-,TGTGCCAGCAGCCCACAAAGGGGGAGTTCGTACACTGAAGCTTTCTTT,CASSPQRGSSYTEAFF
TRBJ2-7,15,TRBV6-1,TRBD1,TGTGCCAGCAGTGCCCGAGGGACAGGGGGCTACGAGCAGTACTTC,CASSARGTGGYEQYF
TRBJ1-1,14,TRBV18,-,TGTGCCAGCTCCCCACCCCAAGCGGACACTGAAGCTTTCTTT,CASSPPQADTEAFF
TRBJ2-7,12,TRBV2,-,TGTGCCAGCGCCGGTTACTCCTACGAGCAGTACTTC,CASAGYSYEQYF
TRBJ2-1,12,TRBV6-1,-,TGTGCCAGCAGTCTCAGTCTCAATGAGCAGTTCTTC,CASSLSLNEQFF
TRBJ2-1,15,TRBV4-2,-,TGTGCCAGCAGCCGGATGGGAGCGGCCTCCAATGAGCAGTTCTTC,CASSRMGAASNEQFF
TRBJ2-1,17,TRBV6-4,TRBD2,TGTGCCAGCAGTGACTCGGGGGCGGGAGGGCCGTGGAATGAGCAGTTCTTC,CASSDSGAGGPWNEQFF
TRBJ2-7,17,TRBV30,TRBD2,TGTGCCTGGAGTGGAGGGACTAGCGGGAGATACTCCTACGAGCAGTACTTC,CAWSGGTSGRYSYEQYF
TRBJ2-2,14,TRBV7-3,TRBD2,TGTGCCAGCACGGTAGCGGGGCACACCGGGGAGCTGTTTTTT,CASTVAGHTGELFF
TRBJ2-1,13,TRBV2,-,TGTGCCAGCAGCGGGACTTCCTTTAATGAGCAGTTCTTC,CASSGTSFNEQFF
TRBJ2-7,17,TRBV30,TRBD2,TGTGCCTGGAGTGTACGGGGCCAGCGGGAGAGAGGCCGGGAGCAGTACTTC,CAWSVRGQRERGREQYF
TRBJ1-1,15,TRBV7-9,TRBD1,TGTGCCAGCAGCCCGGGACAGAATATAAACACTGAAGCTTTCTTT,CASSPGQNINTEAFF
TRBJ2-1,12,TRBV18,-,TGTGCCAGCTCCACTCCCTACAATGAGCAGTTCTTC,CASSTPYNEQFF
TRBJ2-3,13,TRBV5-1,TRBD1,TGCGCCAGCGGCAGGGGGCAATCAGATACGCAGTATTTT,CASGRGQSDTQYF
TRBJ2-1,16,TRBV9,TRBD2,TGTGCCAGCAGCGTAGTGGCGGGAGTACCGTACAATGAGCAGTTCTTC,CASSVVAGVPYNEQFF
TRBJ1-4,15,TRBV4-3,-,TGCGCCAGCAGCCTGTCTCCGGGGACTAATGAAAAACTGTTTTTT,CASSLSPGTNEKLFF
TRBJ2-7,14,TRBV28,TRBD1,TGTGCCAGCATAGGACAGGGGGAAGTACACGAGCAGTACTTC,CASIGQGEVHEQYF
TRBJ1-5,15,TRBV7-8,-,TGTGCCAGCAGCTCCTCCCAGGGTAGCAATCAGCCCCAGCATTTT,CASSSSQGSNQPQHF
TRBJ2-3,16,TRBV7-2,TRBD2,TGTGCCAGCAGCATGCGACTTAGCGGGGCCACAGATACGCAGTATTTT,CASSMRLSGATDTQYF
TRBJ1-5,15,TRBV19,-,TGTGCCAGTACCCCCGGAGGGGTCCGCAATCAGCCCCAGCATTTT,CASTPGGVRNQPQHF
TRBJ1-2,12,TRBV5-1,-,TGCGCCAGCAGCGAGGCGGCCTATGGCTACACCTTC,CASSEAAYGYTF
TRBJ2-7,20,TRBV11-3,-,TGTGCCAGCAGCTTAGCCCGGGCTAACGGGAGCGTATTGAGGTCCTACGAGCAGTACTTC,CASSLARANGSVLRSYEQYF
TRBJ2-3,14,TRBV30,TRBD2,TGTGCCTGGAGGCGAGCGGGGAGCACAGATACGCAGTATTTT,CAWRRAGSTDTQYF
TRBJ2-7,15,TRBV4-1,-,TGCGCCAGCAGCCGACTACAGGGGGGGTCCTACGAGCAGTACTTC,CASSRLQGGSYEQYF
TRBJ2-5,15,TRBV7-6,TRBD1,TGTGCCAGCAGCTTAAGGGGACAGGGATCGGAGACCCAGTACTTC,CASSLRGQGSETQYF
TRBJ1-5,16,TRBV19,-,TGTGCCAGTAGCCTCCAGCGAGGACTGAGCAATCAGCCCCAGCATTTT,CASSLQRGLSNQPQHF
TRBJ2-7,18,TRBV11-3,TRBD2,TGTGCCAGCAGCTTAGAGAAGTGGGGGACTAGCGGCTCCTACGAGCAGTACTTC,CASSLEKWGTSGSYEQYF
TRBJ2-2,15,TRBV5-1,-,TGCGCCAGCAGCTTGGAAAGGGGTGATACCGGGGAGCTGTTTTTT,CASSLERGDTGELFF
TRBJ1-3,13,TRBV30,-,TGTGCCTGGATGAGGGGGTCTGGAAACACCATATATTTT,CAWMRGSGNTIYF
TRBJ2-1,16,TRBV9,TRBD2,TGTGCCAGCAGCGTAGCTCCTAGCGGGAGTGGGAATGAGCAGTTCTTC,CASSVAPSGSGNEQFF
TRBJ2-7,15,TRBV7-2,TRBD2,TGTGCCAGCAGCTTAGGGACTAGCGGGAGTTACGAGCAGTACTTC,CASSLGTSGSYEQYF